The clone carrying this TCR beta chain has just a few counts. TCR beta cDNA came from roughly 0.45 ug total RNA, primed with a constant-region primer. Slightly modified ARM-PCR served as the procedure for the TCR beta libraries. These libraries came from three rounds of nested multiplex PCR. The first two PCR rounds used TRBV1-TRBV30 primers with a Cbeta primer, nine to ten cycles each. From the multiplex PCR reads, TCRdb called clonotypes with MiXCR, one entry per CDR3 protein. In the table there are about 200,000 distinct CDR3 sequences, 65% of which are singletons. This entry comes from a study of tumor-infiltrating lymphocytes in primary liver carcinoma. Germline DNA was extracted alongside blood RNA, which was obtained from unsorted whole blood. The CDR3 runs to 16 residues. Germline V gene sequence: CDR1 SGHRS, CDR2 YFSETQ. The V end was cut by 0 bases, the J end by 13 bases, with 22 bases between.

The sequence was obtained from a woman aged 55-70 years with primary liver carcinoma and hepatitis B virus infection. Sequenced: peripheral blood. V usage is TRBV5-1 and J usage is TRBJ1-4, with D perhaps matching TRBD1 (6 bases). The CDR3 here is CASSLAKGDWAGRLFF. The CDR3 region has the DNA TGCGCCAGCAGCTTGGCCAAGGGGGATTGGGCCGGGAGACTGTTTTTT.